The 16 T cell receptor beta chains presented below share a single source sample, sequenced in a study of blood T cell repertoires in COVID-19. Generated by immunoSEQ multiplex PCR, the TCRdb table keeps only in-frame clones and is missing some. This sample carries 330,000 or so clones, about 90% of them seen once, and the ten largest clones take 2.5% to 3.5%. Sequenced: PBMCs or T cells enriched from blood (not recorded which). The origin of the receptors is a woman aged 25 to 39 who had recovered from COVID-19.

The chain employs TRBV7-9 and TRBJ1-1; 8 nucleotides line up with TRBD1. The CDR3 runs to 16 residues. V was clipped by 5 bases and J by 6 bases; unmatched bases: 14. The germline CDR1 and CDR2 sequences are SEHNR and FQNEAQ (reference sequence). This CDR3 reads CASSGDRGRGRAEAFF. CDR3 nucleotides: TGTGCCAGCAGCGGCGACAGGGGAAGGGGAAGGGCTGAAGCTTTCTTT. Complete variable domain (other parts from reference TRBV7-9 and TRBJ1-1): DTGVSQNPRHKITKRGQNVTFRCDPISEHNRLYWYRQTLGQGPEFLTYFQNEAQLEKSRLLSDRFSAERPKGSFSTLEIQRTEQGDSAMYLCASSGDRGRGRAEAFFGQGTRLTVV.

This CDR3 reads CASSPDRTGWSTDTQYF. In DNA, the CDR3 is TGTGCCAGCAGCCCCGATAGGACAGGGTGGAGCACAGATACGCAGTATTTT. This sequence joins TRBV14 and TRBJ2-3, with 8 nucleotides matching TRBD1. Germline V lookup: CDR1 SGHDN, CDR2 FVKESK. The CDR3 runs 17 residues. The J segment lost 0 bases and the V segment lost 4 bases, leaving 9 bases of the junction unmatched.

V usage is TRBV19 and J usage is TRBJ1-1, with 9 bases fitting TRBD1. CDR1 and CDR2 from the germline V gene are LNHDA and SQIVND (reference sequence). This CDR3 spans 16 amino acids. The ends lost 5 bases at V and 3 bases at J; junction bases unmatched: 10. CDR3 residues: CASSSRQGGWDTEAFF. Here the CDR3 DNA reads TGTGCCAGTAGTTCCCGACAGGGGGGTTGGGACACTGAAGCTTTCTTT.

V and J are TRBV28 and TRBJ2-1; D is unclear. The CDR3 sequence is 14 residues long. V lost 1 base and J lost 4, with 8 bases in between. The germline V gene encodes CDR1 MDHEN and CDR2 SYDVKM. The CDR3 loop is CASSLSGGYNEQFF. As DNA, the CDR3 is TGTGCCAGCAGTTTATCTGGCGGATACAATGAGCAGTTCTTC.

The V gene is TRBV28, the J gene TRBJ1-3; tentatively, D is TRBD1 (6 bases). Germline loops: CDR1 MDHEN, CDR2 SYDVKM. The CDR3 is made up of 15 amino acids. V lost 2 bases and J 2 bases, leaving 10 bases between the germline ends. In DNA, the CDR3 is TGTGCCAGCAGTTTACCCCAGGGGACTGGAAACACCATATATTTT. This encodes CASSLPQGTGNTIYF.

In its sample, this clone was seen once. V and J are TRBV3-1 (or the pseudogene TRBV3-2) and TRBJ1-5; D is uncertain. V lost 6 bases and J 3 bases, leaving 12 bases between the germline ends. This CDR3 has 14 amino acids. Germline V CDR1 and CDR2: LGHDT, YNNKEL (reference sequence). CDR3 sequence: CASSLAGPNQPQHF. CDR3 bases: TGTGCCAGCAGTCTGGCAGGCCCCAATCAGCCCCAGCATTTT.

The chain employs TRBV19 and TRBJ1-1; TRBD1 aligns across 8 bases. The CDR3 totals 18 residues. Trimming removed 6 bases from V and 0 bases from J; junction bases left unmatched: 15. Germline values: CDR1 LNHDA, CDR2 SQIVND (reference sequence). CDR3 in amino acids: CASRPDRAILSMNTEAFF. The CDR3 DNA reads as TGTGCCAGTAGGCCGGACAGGGCGATTCTTTCTATGAACACTGAAGCTTTCTTT.

About this clone itself: The sample holds other DNA sequences that translate to the same CDR3. The chain has TRBV12-3 or TRBV12-4 and TRBJ1-1; no definite D call. V dropped 1 base and J dropped 1 base, with 4 bases sitting between them. This CDR3 region has 13 residues. CDR3 in DNA: TGTGCCAGCAGTTTAGGAGGGAACACTGAAGCTTTCTTT. This translates into CASSLGGNTEAFF.

This chain links TRBV4-1 with TRBJ2-2, with 7 bases identical to TRBD2. The CDR3 is 14 residues long. After removal of 2 bases from V and 4 bases from J, the junction contained 1 base not matched to a gene. CDR1 is MGHRA and CDR2 is YSYEKL in the germline V gene. DNA of the CDR3: TGCGCCAGCAGCCAACAGCGGGGCACCGGGGAGCTGTTTTTT. It codes for CASSQQRGTGELFF.

In regard to this clone: Distinct nucleotide sequences in the sample also encode this CDR3. The V and J genes are TRBV7-9 and TRBJ2-7, with D tentatively TRBD1 (5 bases). The CDR3 has 14 residues. Trimming took 5 bases from V and 0 from J, leaving 11 bases between them. CDR1 is SEHNR, CDR2 FQNEAQ, per germline (reference sequence). The CDR3, as DNA: TGTGCCAGCAGCCTAGGACAAATCTCCTACGAGCAGTACTTC. Protein: CASSLGQISYEQYF. Together with reference TRBV7-9 and TRBJ2-7, the CDR3 gives the full variable domain: DTGVSQNPRHKITKRGQNVTFRCDPISEHNRLYWYRQTLGQGPEFLTYFQNEAQLEKSRLLSDRFSAERPKGSFSTLEIQRTEQGDSAMYLCASSLGQISYEQYFGPGTRLTVT.

This rearrangement joins TRBV13 to TRBJ1-2; D not resolved. Trimming shortened V by 2 bases and J by 5 bases, and 9 bases separated the two germline ends. Per the germline V gene, CDR1 is PRHDT and CDR2 is FYEKMQ (reference sequence). The CDR3 has 13 residues. CDR3 amino acids: CASSLRGEYGYTF. For the CDR3, the DNA is TGTGCCAGCAGCTTAAGAGGAGAGTATGGCTACACCTTC.

The V and J genes are TRBV14 and TRBJ1-2; 7 nucleotides agree with TRBD1. CDR1 and CDR2 (germline): SGHDN, FVKESK. This CDR3 contains 16 residues. J gave up 4 bases and V 4 bases, and 12 bases lay outside the gene matches. The CDR3 is CASSPLTGRRPYGYTF. CDR3 coding DNA: TGTGCCAGCAGCCCCCTGACAGGGCGTCGACCCTATGGCTACACCTTC.

The rearrangement joins TRBV19 to TRBJ1-2; possible D gene TRBD1, 6 bases. The CDR3 length is 14 residues. V gave up 3 bases and J gave up 8 bases, with 16 bases separating them. Germline CDR1 reads LNHDA; CDR2 reads SQIVND (reference sequence). For the CDR3, the DNA is TGTGCCAGTAGTATCATACAACAGGGTTCGGGCTACACCTTC. Translated, it gives CASSIIQQGSGYTF.

The chain has TRBV13 and TRBJ2-1, with a possible D match to TRBD1 (5 bases). CDR1 PRHDT and CDR2 FYEKMQ come from the germline V gene (reference sequence). There are 13 residues in the CDR3. V was cut by 0 bases and J by 16 bases, with 16 bases left in between. The CDR3 DNA follows: TGTGCCAGCAGCTTAGGGGGGCCAGCTGAAGGCTTCTTC. Translating it yields CASSLGGPAEGFF.

J is TRBJ2-5 and V is TRBV3-1 (or the pseudogene TRBV3-2); D is possibly TRBD2 (6 bases). The CDR3 covers 15 residues. Germline CDR1 is LGHDT and CDR2 is YNNKEL (reference sequence). V was clipped by 8 bases and J by 4 bases, with 20 bases between them. As DNA, the CDR3 is TGTGCCAGCGAAGCGAGTCGGGGGAGCCGAGAGACCCAGTACTTC. Its protein is CASEASRGSRETQYF.

This chain connects TRBV18 to TRBJ1-3, with 7 bases that match TRBD1. CDR3 length: 15 amino acids. V lost 2 bases to trimming and J lost 4 bases; unmatched junction nucleotides: 5. Germline values: CDR1 KGHSH, CDR2 LQKENI. DNA of the CDR3: TGTGCCAGCTCACCAATCGGGACAGTCGGAAACACCATATATTTT. Encoded protein: CASSPIGTVGNTIYF.